The next 30 T cell receptor beta chains were all read from a single sample in a study of shared clonotypes between healthy human individuals. Measured with immunoSEQ multiplex PCR; TCRdb has only the in-frame clones, and not every one. Found here are 850,000 to 1,100,000 clones, approximately 80% of them singletons; the top ten hold almost 0.9%. The sequencing input was memory CD4+ T cells from PBMCs. This sample's subset: CD45RA-negative fraction. The source of these receptors is a man aged 18 to 35 in good health. Some clones in this sample may be carry-over from other donors' samples.

The rearrangement links TRBV9 to TRBJ2-7; 7 bases are shared with TRBD2. V lost 0 bases to trimming and J lost 1 base; unmatched junction nucleotides: 10. Germline assignment: CDR1 SGDLS and CDR2 YYNGEE. The CDR3 has 17 residues. The CDR3 DNA reads as TGTGCCAGCAGCGTAGGCCCCGGGGAGGGCCCGTCCTACGAGCAGTACTTC. Translating gives CASSVGPGEGPSYEQYF.

This clone was seen at least ten times. The V gene is TRBV6-5, the J gene TRBJ2-3; D remains unclear. This CDR3 spans 13 amino acids. CDR1 MNHEY and CDR2 SVGAGI come from the germline V gene. The germline V and J ends were trimmed by 0 bases and 6 bases, with 7 bases remaining between them. CDR3 loop: CASSYSGGDTQYF. CDR3 nucleotides: TGTGCCAGCAGTTACTCGGGTGGGGATACGCAGTATTTT.

The chain joins TRBV27 to TRBJ2-1; D ambiguous. V was shortened by 5 bases and J by 0 bases, with 20 bases between the two germline ends. Looked up from germline, CDR1 is MNHEY and CDR2 is SMNVEV (reference sequence). The length of the CDR3 is 18 residues. The CDR3 spells CASSPLRSTKSSYNEQFF. The CDR3 nucleotides read TGTGCCAGCAGTCCCCTGAGGTCGACCAAGAGCTCCTACAATGAGCAGTTCTTC.

In its sample, this clone was seen once. The chain has TRBV29-1 and TRBJ2-7; D is tentatively TRBD1 or TRBD2 (5 bases each). The CDR3 has 13 residues. V shed 4 bases and J shed 3 bases, with 13 bases lying between them. Germline CDR1 reads SQVTM; CDR2 reads ANQGSEA. The DNA of the CDR3 is TGCAGCGTTGGTGGGACGGATTTCTACGAGCAGTACTTC. Translating gives CSVGGTDFYEQYF.

This clone is a singleton in its sample. The rearrangement joins TRBV7-2 to TRBJ1-1; D is undetermined. The CDR3 spans 13 residues. Germline lookup yields CDR1 SGHTA and CDR2 FQGNSA. V lost 2 bases, J lost 1 base, and 5 bases lay in between. This CDR3 reads CASSLRPNTEAFF. In nucleotides, the CDR3 is TGTGCCAGCAGCTTAAGGCCGAACACTGAAGCTTTCTTT.

The J gene is TRBJ1-1, the V gene TRBV7-2; TRBD1 matches at 7 bases. The V segment lost 1 base and the J segment 3 bases; nucleotides outside the gene matches: 5. CDR1 is SGHTA, CDR2 FQGNSA, per germline. The CDR3 totals 15 residues. The CDR3 DNA follows: TGTGCCAGCAGCTTAGTAGGCCAGGGGGACACTGAAGCTTTCTTT. Translating gives CASSLVGQGDTEAFF.

This clone showed up just once. The J gene is TRBJ1-2, the V gene TRBV10-2; D possibly corresponds to TRBD1 (6 bases). V gave up 4 bases and J gave up 3 bases, with 15 bases separating them. CDR1 and CDR2 (germline): WSHSY, SAAADI. The CDR3 consists of 15 residues. Here the CDR3 reads CASSARGQAHYGYTF. The CDR3 region has the DNA TGCGCCAGCAGTGCCAGGGGCCAGGCTCACTATGGCTACACCTTC.

Only one count was recorded for this clone. V gene TRBV9 combines with J gene TRBJ2-2; unclear D gene. Trimming took 1 base from V and 6 from J, leaving 4 bases between them. The CDR3 length is 12 residues. CDR1 and CDR2 (germline): SGDLS, YYNGEE. CDR3 sequence (DNA): TGTGCCAGCAGCGTAATTTCCGGGGAGCTGTTTTTT. It codes for CASSVISGELFF.

The V gene is TRBV7-7, the J gene TRBJ1-3; D uncertain. CDR1 and CDR2 (germline): SSHAT, FNYEAQ (reference sequence). V lost 6 bases, J lost 0 bases, and 12 bases lay in between. This CDR3 is 15 amino acids long. DNA for the CDR3: TGTGCCAGCAGTCAAGGACGGATCTCTGGAAACACCATATATTTT. It yields the protein CASSQGRISGNTIYF.

This clone was seen ten or more times. The CDR3 loop is CASSPARDRGIPETQYF. The CDR3 DNA is TGTGCCAGCAGCCCCGCTCGGGACAGGGGGATTCCTGAGACCCAGTACTTC. The chain couples TRBV9 to TRBJ2-5; 11 bases are a match to TRBD1. This CDR3 spans 17 amino acids. With V trimmed by 4 bases and J by 5 bases, 13 bases remained unmatched. The germline gives CDR1 SGDLS, CDR2 YYNGEE.

The CDR3 region has the DNA TGTGCCAGCAGTTACTATGGAGAGGGGAACTATGGCTACACCTTC. Protein sequence: CASSYYGEGNYGYTF. The V gene is TRBV6-5, the J gene TRBJ1-2; D perhaps matches TRBD1 (5 bases). The CDR3 extends over 15 amino acids. CDR1 and CDR2 from the germline V gene are MNHEY and SVGAGI. V was cut by 1 base and J by 2 bases, with 11 bases left in between.

The chain carries TRBV30 and TRBJ2-2; 7 nucleotides line up with TRBD1. There are 14 residues in the CDR3. Germline CDR1 and CDR2: GTSNPN and SVGIG (reference sequence). With V trimmed by 0 bases and J by 4 bases, 2 bases remained unmatched. The CDR3 loop reads CAWSVPGGTGELFF. CDR3 in DNA: TGTGCCTGGAGTGTCCCAGGGGGCACCGGGGAGCTGTTTTTT. Drawing the rest from reference TRBV30 and TRBJ2-2, the complete variable domain is SQTIHQWPATLVQPVGSPLSLECTVEGTSNPNLYWYRQAAGRGLQLLFYSVGIGQISSEVPQNLSASRPQDRQFILSSKKLLLSDSGFYLCAWSVPGGTGELFFGEGSRLTVL.

The count of this clone is one. V and J are TRBV7-9 and TRBJ2-7; weak D call: TRBD2 (5 bases). Germline lookup yields CDR1 SEHNR and CDR2 FQNEAQ (reference sequence). V was shortened by 5 bases and J by 7 bases, with 21 bases between the two germline ends. The CDR3 covers 15 residues. The chain's CDR3 is CASSPSRAQSVEQYF. DNA of the CDR3: TGTGCCAGCAGCCCCTCGAGGGCACAGTCTGTAGAGCAGTACTTC.

V usage is TRBV7-2 and J usage is TRBJ2-1; 8 nucleotides line up with TRBD2. The length of the CDR3 is 14 residues. Unmatched junction bases numbered 6, after V lost 7 bases and J lost 4 bases. Looked up from germline, CDR1 is SGHTA and CDR2 is FQGNSA. DNA for the CDR3: TGTGCCAGCACCCCCGGACTAGCTTACAATGAGCAGTTCTTC. Its translation is CASTPGLAYNEQFF. Looking up the rest from reference TRBV7-2 and TRBJ2-1 gives the full variable domain: GAGVSQSPSNKVTEKGKDVELRCDPISGHTALYWYRQSLGQGLEFLIYFQGNSAPDKSGLPSDRFSAERTGGSVSTLTIQRTQQEDSAVYLCASTPGLAYNEQFFGPGTRLTVL.

The gene calls are TRBV5-6 and TRBJ2-3; possibly TRBD2 for D (6 bases). CDR1 SGHDT and CDR2 YYEEEE come from the germline V gene. This CDR3 spans 13 amino acids. V was cut by 5 bases and J by 2 bases, with 9 bases left in between. CDR3 in amino acids: CASRRDPTDTQYF. The CDR3 bases are TGTGCCAGCAGGCGGGACCCCACAGATACGCAGTATTTT.

The V gene is TRBV7-2, the J gene TRBJ2-7; D unresolved. This CDR3 contains 12 residues. V dropped 5 bases and J dropped 3 bases, with 8 bases sitting between them. The germline V gene has CDR1 SGHTA and CDR2 FQGNSA. CDR3 nucleotides: TGTGCCAGCAGCCGGACCCTCTACGAGCAGTACTTC. Protein: CASSRTLYEQYF.

The rearrangement joins TRBV11-1 to TRBJ2-7; TRBD1 agrees at 9 bases. CDR1 and CDR2 from the germline V gene are SGHAT and FQDESV (reference sequence). CDR3 size: 17 residues. Trimming at V came to 1 base and at J to 5 bases, leaving 12 bases not matched to a gene. Here the CDR3 reads CASSLGGGDRAIHEQYF. CDR3 DNA sequence: TGTGCCAGCAGCTTAGGTGGGGGGGACAGGGCGATCCACGAGCAGTACTTC.

Concerning this clone itself: A junction end diverges from the germline sequence, so it may reflect a read error. This chain links TRBV12-5 with TRBJ2-7; TRBD2 is a possible D gene (6 bases). The CDR3 sequence is 12 residues long. CDR1 is LGHNT and CDR2 is FRNRAP in the germline V gene. The CDR3: CASGVDGSSLHF. The CDR3 region has the DNA TGTGCTAGTGGCGTAGACGGGAGCAGTTTGCACTTC.

A remark on this clone: Other nucleotide sequences from this sample produce the same CDR3. V and J are TRBV2 and TRBJ2-7; 14 bases match TRBD2. Trimming took 5 bases from V and 1 from J; bases not matched to a gene: 4. There are 16 residues in the CDR3. The germline gives CDR1 SNHLY, CDR2 FYNNEI. In DNA form, the CDR3 reads TGTGCCAGCAGTCGACTAGCGGGAGGGCCGTCCTACGAGCAGTACTTC. Its protein is CASSRLAGGPSYEQYF.

The chain has TRBV11-2 and TRBJ1-1; D might be TRBD1 (6 bases). CDR1 and CDR2 from the germline V gene are SGHAT and FQNNGV. Trimming took 7 bases from V and 4 from J, leaving 19 bases between them. The CDR3 loop spans 15 amino acids. The CDR3 sequence: CASTEVGAGGTEAFF. In DNA form, the CDR3 reads TGTGCCAGCACCGAAGTGGGGGCGGGGGGCACTGAAGCTTTCTTT.

The chain recombines TRBV7-2 with TRBJ2-3; tentatively, D is TRBD2 (6 bases). The CDR3 covers 16 residues. V was shortened by 6 bases and J by 0 bases, with 16 bases between the two germline ends. Germline CDR1 and CDR2: SGHTA and FQGNSA. Written as DNA, the CDR3 is TGTGCCAGCAGTCTCGGTGGGGGGTTCAGCACAGATACGCAGTATTTT. This codes for CASSLGGGFSTDTQYF.

The chain uses TRBV25-1 and TRBJ2-5, with D possibly being TRBD2 (6 bases). In germline, CDR1 is MGHDK, CDR2 SYGVNS. V was pared by 9 bases and J by 1 base, with 12 bases between. The CDR3 length is 13 residues. CDR3 DNA: TGTGCCAGTGCCAGGGACTTCCAAGAGACCCAGTACTTC. Its translation is CASARDFQETQYF.

This clone came up once. The V and J genes are TRBV7-3 and TRBJ2-1, with 8 bases fitting TRBD2. V lost 3 bases, J lost 0 bases, and 4 bases stayed unmatched. From germline, CDR1 is SGHTA and CDR2 FQGTGA. The CDR3 spans 16 residues. The CDR3 sequence: CASSFYGTSSYNEQFF. The DNA of the CDR3 is TGTGCCAGCAGCTTCTACGGGACTAGCTCCTACAATGAGCAGTTCTTC.

The chain employs TRBV5-8 and TRBJ1-5; tentative D call: TRBD1 (6 bases). Germline loops: CDR1 SGHTS, CDR2 YDEGEE. V was pared by 2 bases and J by 3 bases, with 15 bases between. The CDR3 runs 16 residues. CDR3 region: CASSLAGRGNNQPQHF. CDR3 coding DNA: TGTGCCAGCAGCTTAGCAGGCAGGGGTAACAATCAGCCCCAGCATTTT. The whole variable domain, filled in from reference TRBV5-8 and TRBJ1-5, reads EAGVTQSPTHLIKTRGQQATLRCSPISGHTSVYWYQQALGLGLQFLLWYDEGEERNRGNFPPRFSGRQFPNYSSELNVNALELEDSALYLCASSLAGRGNNQPQHFGDGTRLSIL.

CDR3 nucleotide sequence: TGTGCCAGCAGTCCCCCGATTCGGGAGATCGGGGCTTTCTTT. It translates to CASSPPIREIGAFF. The chain is built from TRBV28 and TRBJ1-1; D gene ambiguous. V shed 5 bases and J shed 11 bases, with 21 bases lying between them. CDR3 length equals 14 residues. Per germline, CDR1 MDHEN and CDR2 SYDVKM.

The rearrangement links TRBV7-3 to TRBJ1-3; D remains ambiguous. The CDR3 runs to 16 residues. Germline CDR1 is SGHTA and CDR2 is FQGTGA. The ends were cut back, 0 bases at V and 1 base at J, with 10 bases in the middle. CDR3 sequence (DNA): TGTGCCAGCAGCTTAACGGGAGCGGGATCTGGAAACACCATATATTTT. Translating it yields CASSLTGAGSGNTIYF.

This clone appeared many times. The CDR3 region is CASSGTVNYGYTF. The CDR3 DNA follows: TGTGCCAGCTCTGGGACAGTTAACTATGGCTACACCTTC. The rearrangement links TRBV2 to TRBJ1-2; 7 bases agree with TRBD1. Per the germline V gene, CDR1 is SNHLY and CDR2 is FYNNEI. The CDR3 has 13 amino acids. With V trimmed by 8 bases and J by 1 base, 4 bases remained unmatched.

This clone turned up a few times. Other DNA sequences in the same sample also yield this CDR3. The V call is TRBV6-5, the J call TRBJ2-7, with TRBD1 matching 10 bases. V shed 0 bases and J 2 bases; nucleotides not matched to a gene: 1. Germline V gene sequence: CDR1 MNHEY, CDR2 SVGAGI. There are 15 residues in the CDR3. The DNA of the CDR3 is TGTGCCAGCAGTTACTCAGGACAGGGGGCCTACGAGCAGTACTTC. Translated: CASSYSGQGAYEQYF.

This sequence joins TRBV7-8 and TRBJ2-7; unclear D gene. The CDR3 loop spans 15 amino acids. V shed 2 bases and J shed 3 bases, with 14 bases lying between them. The V gene's germline CDR1 is SGHVS and CDR2 FQNEAQ. This chain's CDR3 is CASSLQAGTDYEQYF. The CDR3 bases are TGTGCCAGCAGCTTACAGGCAGGAACAGACTACGAGCAGTACTTC.

For this clone: The same CDR3 also results from other DNA sequences found in this sample. The chain uses TRBV27 and TRBJ2-5; 14 bases agree with TRBD2. Germline loops: CDR1 MNHEY, CDR2 SMNVEV (reference sequence). The length of the CDR3 is 15 residues. The V and J ends lost 6 bases and 5 bases, in that order; junction bases with no gene match: 5. DNA of the CDR3: TGTGCCAGCAGACGACTAGCGGGAGGGCTGGAGACCCAGTACTTC. Protein sequence: CASRRLAGGLETQYF.